This T cell receptor beta chain originates from a study of cytotoxic CD8 clonotypes in ibrutinib-treated CLL. About the research overall: A median approximately 12 months of treatment, range 6 to 36, preceded the collection of response samples. The average sample held approximately 260,000 productive templates and fewer than 100,000 productive rearrangements.

A remark on this clone: Its antigen is unidentified.

Overall study results and limits: At progression, clonality fell back toward baseline after rising at ibrutinib response. Sampling time points were not equivalent between sustained-remission and progressing patients.

The germline V gene encodes CDR1 MNHNS and CDR2 SASEGT. Trimming shortened V by 8 bases and J by 4 bases, and 3 bases separated the two germline ends. The CDR3 length is 9 residues. TCRdb's copy holds only in-frame clones and misses some; the assay was immunoSEQ multiplex PCR. The sample holds about 330,000 clones, about 64% seen once. J is TRBJ2-7 and V is TRBV6-1; the D is unclear. Sequencing used PBMCs, obtained after 36 months of ibrutinib treatment. The receptor's source is a human donor with chronic lymphocytic leukemia. The CDR3 DNA follows: TGTGCCAGCGGTTACGAGCAGTACTTC. This sequence encodes CASGYEQYF.